Sequencing of this T cell receptor beta chain was carried out in a study of cytomegalovirus exposure and HLA in healthy donors. This clone came up once. The PCR had 60 Vbeta and 13 Jbeta primers. Assay: immunoSEQ multiplex PCR; the TCRdb copy retains only in-frame clones and omits some. The repertoire has 65,000 to 85,000 clones, just over 85% of them found once; the top ten carry 2%. V trimming: 4 bases; J trimming: 4 bases; junction bases outside the gene matches: 4. The CDR3 runs to 15 residues. Germline CDR1 MDHEN, CDR2 SYDVKM. The chain carries TRBV28 and TRBJ1-1, with 12 positions matching TRBD1. The TCR originated in a woman in her thirties in good health and CMV-seronegative. The sample taken for sequencing was PBMCs. The CDR3 bases are TGTGCCAGCAGTTCTCCGGGACAGGGGGCCACTGAAGCTTTCTTT. Its translation is CASSSPGQGATEAFF.